This T cell receptor (beta chain) was retrieved from a study of blood T cell repertoires in COVID-19. The length of the CDR3 is 14 residues. Trimming took 3 bases from V and 0 from J, leaving 6 bases between them. Germline loops: CDR1 SGDLS, CDR2 YYNGEE. Profiling relied on immunoSEQ multiplex PCR, and the TCRdb table lists in-frame clones only, not all of them. This repertoire shows roughly 290,000 clones, around 90% found once; its top ten account for less than 2%. Participants came from under 30 US areas, aged roughly 18 to 95 years. The sequencing sample was made of PBMCs or T cells enriched from blood (not recorded which). This sequence originates from a middle-aged woman who had recovered from COVID-19. The rearrangement links TRBV9 to TRBJ2-2; TRBD2 is a possible D gene (5 bases). CDR3 residues: CASSGRANTGELFF. The CDR3 DNA sequence: TGTGCCAGCAGCGGGCGGGCGAACACCGGGGAGCTGTTTTTT. Based on the CDR3 plus reference TRBV9 and TRBJ2-2, the full variable domain is DSGVTQTPKHLITATGQRVTLRCSPRSGDLSVYWYQQSLDQGLQFLIQYYNGEERAKGNILERFSAQQFPDLHSELNLSSLELGDSALYFCASSGRANTGELFFGEGSRLTVL.